This TCR beta chain emerged from a study of coeliac disease. General study results and limits: Unbiased detection of gliadin-specific T cells was judged not feasible with this approach.

V lost 0 bases to trimming and J lost 4 bases; unmatched junction nucleotides: 4. CDR3 length: 16 amino acids. Germline assignment: CDR1 SGDLS and CDR2 YYNGEE. The data were produced by immunoSEQ multiplex PCR, yet TCRdb's version contains in-frame clones alone and is incomplete. The table records under 9,500 clones, approximately 60% of them present only once. Comments on this clone: Its antigen is undetermined.

This chain joins TRBV9 and TRBJ2-1; 10 bases map to TRBD2. The TCR was taken from a woman in her sixties with celiac disease. Sequenced: intraepithelial lymphocytes from the gut. In nucleotides, the CDR3 is TGTGCCAGCAGCGTAGATTTAGCGGGGGGTTACAATGAGCAGTTCTTC. Its translation: CASSVDLAGGYNEQFF. The full variable domain, in which reference TRBV9 and TRBJ2-1 provide the parts outside the CDR3, is DSGVTQTPKHLITATGQRVTLRCSPRSGDLSVYWYQQSLDQGLQFLIQYYNGEERAKGNILERFSAQQFPDLHSELNLSSLELGDSALYFCASSVDLAGGYNEQFFGPGTRLTVL.